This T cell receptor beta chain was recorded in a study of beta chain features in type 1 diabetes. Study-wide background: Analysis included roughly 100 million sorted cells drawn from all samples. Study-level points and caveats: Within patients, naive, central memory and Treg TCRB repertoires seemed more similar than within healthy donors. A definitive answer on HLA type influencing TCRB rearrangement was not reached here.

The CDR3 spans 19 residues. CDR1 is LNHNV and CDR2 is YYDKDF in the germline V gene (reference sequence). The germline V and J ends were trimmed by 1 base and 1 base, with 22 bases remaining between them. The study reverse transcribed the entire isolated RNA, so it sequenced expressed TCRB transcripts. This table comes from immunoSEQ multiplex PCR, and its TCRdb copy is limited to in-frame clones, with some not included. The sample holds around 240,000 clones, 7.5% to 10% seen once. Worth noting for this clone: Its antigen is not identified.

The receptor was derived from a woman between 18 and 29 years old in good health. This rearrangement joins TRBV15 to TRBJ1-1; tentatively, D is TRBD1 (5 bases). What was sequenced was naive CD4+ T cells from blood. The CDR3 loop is CATSRAVGAVRLGNTEAFF. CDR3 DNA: TGTGCCACCAGCAGAGCTGTAGGGGCAGTGAGGTTGGGGAACACTGAAGCTTTCTTT.